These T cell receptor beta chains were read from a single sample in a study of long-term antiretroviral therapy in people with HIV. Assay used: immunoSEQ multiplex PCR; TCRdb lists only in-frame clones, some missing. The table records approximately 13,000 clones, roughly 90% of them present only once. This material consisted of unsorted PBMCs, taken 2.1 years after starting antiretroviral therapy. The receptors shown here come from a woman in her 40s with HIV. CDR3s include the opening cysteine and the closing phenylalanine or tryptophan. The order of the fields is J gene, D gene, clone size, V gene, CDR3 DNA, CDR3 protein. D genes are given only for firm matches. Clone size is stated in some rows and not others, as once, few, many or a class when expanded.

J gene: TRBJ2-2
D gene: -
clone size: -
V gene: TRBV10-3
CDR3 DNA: TGTGCCATCAGTGAGCTGGTGAGCACCGGGGAGCTGTTTTTT
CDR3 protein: CAISELVSTGELFF

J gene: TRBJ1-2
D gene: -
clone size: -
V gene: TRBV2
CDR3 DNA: TGTGCCAGCAGGGCATCGCATGGCTACACCTTC
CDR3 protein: CASRASHGYTF

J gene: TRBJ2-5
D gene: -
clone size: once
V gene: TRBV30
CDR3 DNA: TGTGCCTGGAGTGCCGTTCGTGAGACCCAGTACTTC
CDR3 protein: CAWSAVRETQYF

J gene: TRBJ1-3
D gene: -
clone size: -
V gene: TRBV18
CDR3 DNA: TGTGCCAGCTCGTATACCAGGGGCTCTGGAAACACCATATATTTT
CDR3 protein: CASSYTRGSGNTIYF

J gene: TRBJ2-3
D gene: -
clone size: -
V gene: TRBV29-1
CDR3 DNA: TGCAGCGTTGAAGGGTTCCCCGATACGCAGTATTTT
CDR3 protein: CSVEGFPDTQYF

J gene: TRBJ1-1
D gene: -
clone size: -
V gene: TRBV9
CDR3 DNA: TGTGCCAGCAGCGTAGACGGTTTCAGCAACACTGAAGCTTTCTTT
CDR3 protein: CASSVDGFSNTEAFF

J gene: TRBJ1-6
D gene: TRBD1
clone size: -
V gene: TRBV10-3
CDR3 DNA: TGTGCCATCAGTGGGGACAGCAATAATTCACCCCTCCACTTT
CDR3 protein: CAISGDSNNSPLHF

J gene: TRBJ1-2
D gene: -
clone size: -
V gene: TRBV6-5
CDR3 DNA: TGTGCCAGCAGTTACTCGGCCATCGCGAGCAGTGGCTACACCTTC
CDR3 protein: CASSYSAIASSGYTF

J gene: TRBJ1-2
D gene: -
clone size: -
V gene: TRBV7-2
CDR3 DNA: TGTGCCAGCAGCCTACAGGGTCCGGGGTTTTATGGCTACACCTTC
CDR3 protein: CASSLQGPGFYGYTF

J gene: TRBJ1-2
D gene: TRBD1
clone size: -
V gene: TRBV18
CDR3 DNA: TGTGCCAGCTCACCTGGGGACAGGGGGCTGAAGAGGTACACCTTC
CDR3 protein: CASSPGDRGLKRYTF

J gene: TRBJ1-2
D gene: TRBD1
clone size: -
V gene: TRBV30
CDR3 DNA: TGTGCCTCCCAGACAGGGCCTGGGGATGGCTACACCTTC
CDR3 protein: CASQTGPGDGYTF